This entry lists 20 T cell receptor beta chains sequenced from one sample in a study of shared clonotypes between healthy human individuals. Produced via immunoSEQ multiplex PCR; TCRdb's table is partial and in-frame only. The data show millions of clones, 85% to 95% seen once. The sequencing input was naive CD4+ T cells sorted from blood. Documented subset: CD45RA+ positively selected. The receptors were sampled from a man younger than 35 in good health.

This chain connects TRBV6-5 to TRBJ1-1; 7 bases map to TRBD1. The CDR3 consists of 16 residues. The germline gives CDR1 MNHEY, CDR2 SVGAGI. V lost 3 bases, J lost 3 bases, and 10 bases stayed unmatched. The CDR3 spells CASSYTGVLGDTEAFF. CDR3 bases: TGTGCCAGCAGTTATACAGGGGTATTGGGGGACACTGAAGCTTTCTTT.

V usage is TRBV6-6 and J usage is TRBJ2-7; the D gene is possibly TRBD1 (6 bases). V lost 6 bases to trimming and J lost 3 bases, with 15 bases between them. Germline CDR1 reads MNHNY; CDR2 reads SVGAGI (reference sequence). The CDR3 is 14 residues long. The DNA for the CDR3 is TGTGCCAGCAGCTCCGGGACATCGAACTACGAGCAGTACTTC. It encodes CASSSGTSNYEQYF.

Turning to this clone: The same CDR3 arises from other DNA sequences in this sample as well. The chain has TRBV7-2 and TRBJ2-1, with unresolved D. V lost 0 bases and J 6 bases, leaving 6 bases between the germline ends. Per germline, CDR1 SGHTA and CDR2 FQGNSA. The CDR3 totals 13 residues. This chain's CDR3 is CASSLAGVNEQFF. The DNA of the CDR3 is TGTGCCAGCAGCTTAGCAGGAGTCAATGAGCAGTTCTTC.

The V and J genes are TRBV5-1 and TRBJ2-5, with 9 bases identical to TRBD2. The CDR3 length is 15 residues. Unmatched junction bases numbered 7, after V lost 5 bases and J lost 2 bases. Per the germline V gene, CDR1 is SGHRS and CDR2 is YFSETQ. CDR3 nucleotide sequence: TGCGCCAGCAGTACGACTAGCGGAGTTCAAGAGACCCAGTACTTC. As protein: CASSTTSGVQETQYF.

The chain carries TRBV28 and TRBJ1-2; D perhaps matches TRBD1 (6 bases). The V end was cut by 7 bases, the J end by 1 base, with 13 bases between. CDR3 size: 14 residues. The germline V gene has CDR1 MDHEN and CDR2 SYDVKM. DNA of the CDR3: TGTGCCAGCAAACAGACAGGAGTTAACTATGGCTACACCTTC. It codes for CASKQTGVNYGYTF.

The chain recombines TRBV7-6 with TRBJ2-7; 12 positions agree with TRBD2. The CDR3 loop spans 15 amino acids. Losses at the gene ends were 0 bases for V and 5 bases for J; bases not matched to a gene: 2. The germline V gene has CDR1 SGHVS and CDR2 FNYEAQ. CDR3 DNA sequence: TGTGCCAGCAGCTTAGCGACTAGCGGGAGCCACGAGCAGTACTTC. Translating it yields CASSLATSGSHEQYF.

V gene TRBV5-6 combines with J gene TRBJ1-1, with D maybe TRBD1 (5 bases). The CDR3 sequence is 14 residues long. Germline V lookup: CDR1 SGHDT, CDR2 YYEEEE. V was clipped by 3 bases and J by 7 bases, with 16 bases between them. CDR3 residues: CASSSPPSTVEAFF. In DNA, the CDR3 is TGTGCCAGCAGCTCCCCGCCGTCGACAGTTGAAGCTTTCTTT.

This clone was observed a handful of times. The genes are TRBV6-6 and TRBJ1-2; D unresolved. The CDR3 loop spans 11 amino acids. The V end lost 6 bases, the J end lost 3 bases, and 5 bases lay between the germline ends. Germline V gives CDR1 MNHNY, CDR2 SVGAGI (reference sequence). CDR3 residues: CASRRDYGYTF. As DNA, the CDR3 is TGTGCCAGCAGAAGGGACTATGGCTACACCTTC.

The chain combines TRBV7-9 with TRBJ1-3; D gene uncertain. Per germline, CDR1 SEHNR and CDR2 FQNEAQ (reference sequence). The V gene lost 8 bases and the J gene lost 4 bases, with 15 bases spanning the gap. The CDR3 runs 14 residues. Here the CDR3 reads CASASAPTGNTIYF. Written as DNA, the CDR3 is TGTGCCAGCGCGTCAGCACCGACCGGAAACACCATATATTTT.

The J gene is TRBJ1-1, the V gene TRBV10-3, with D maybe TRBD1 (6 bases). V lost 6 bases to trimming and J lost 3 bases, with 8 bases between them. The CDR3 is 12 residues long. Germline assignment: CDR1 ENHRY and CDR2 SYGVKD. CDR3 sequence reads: CAIRGGDTEAFF. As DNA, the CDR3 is TGTGCCATCAGAGGGGGGGACACTGAAGCTTTCTTT.

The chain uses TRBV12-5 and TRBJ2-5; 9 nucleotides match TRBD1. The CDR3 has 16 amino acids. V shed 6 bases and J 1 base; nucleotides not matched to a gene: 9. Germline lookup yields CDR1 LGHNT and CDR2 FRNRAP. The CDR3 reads CASGTRTGVLQETQYF. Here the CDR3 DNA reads TGTGCTAGTGGGACCCGGACAGGGGTTCTCCAAGAGACCCAGTACTTC.

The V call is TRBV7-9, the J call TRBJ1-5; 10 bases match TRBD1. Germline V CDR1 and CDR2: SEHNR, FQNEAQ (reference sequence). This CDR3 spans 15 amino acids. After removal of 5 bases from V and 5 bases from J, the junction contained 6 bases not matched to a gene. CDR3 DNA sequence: TGTGCCAGCAGCCATGGACAGGGGGGGTATCAGCCCCAGCATTTT. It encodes CASSHGQGGYQPQHF. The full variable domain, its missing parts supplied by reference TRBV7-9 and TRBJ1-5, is DTGVSQNPRHKITKRGQNVTFRCDPISEHNRLYWYRQTLGQGPEFLTYFQNEAQLEKSRLLSDRFSAERPKGSFSTLEIQRTEQGDSAMYLCASSHGQGGYQPQHFGDGTRLSIL.

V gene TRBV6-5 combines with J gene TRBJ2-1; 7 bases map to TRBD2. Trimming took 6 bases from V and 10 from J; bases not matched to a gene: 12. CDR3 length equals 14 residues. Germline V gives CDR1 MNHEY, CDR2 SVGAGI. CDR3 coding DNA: TGTGCCAGCAGCCGCGGACTAGTAATCGAAGAGCAGTTCTTC. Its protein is CASSRGLVIEEQFF.

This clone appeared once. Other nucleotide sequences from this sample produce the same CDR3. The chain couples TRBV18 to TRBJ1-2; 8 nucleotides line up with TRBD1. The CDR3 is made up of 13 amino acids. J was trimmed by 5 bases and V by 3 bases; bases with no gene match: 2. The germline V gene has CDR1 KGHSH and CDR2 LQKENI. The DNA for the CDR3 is TGTGCCAGCTCACCGGGGACAGGATATGGCTACACCTTC. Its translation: CASSPGTGYGYTF.

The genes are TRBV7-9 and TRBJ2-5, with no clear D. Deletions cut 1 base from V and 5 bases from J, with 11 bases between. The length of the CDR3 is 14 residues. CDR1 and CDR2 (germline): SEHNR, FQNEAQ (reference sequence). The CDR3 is CASSLGPSRETQYF. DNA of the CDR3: TGTGCCAGCAGCTTAGGCCCAAGCCGGGAGACCCAGTACTTC.

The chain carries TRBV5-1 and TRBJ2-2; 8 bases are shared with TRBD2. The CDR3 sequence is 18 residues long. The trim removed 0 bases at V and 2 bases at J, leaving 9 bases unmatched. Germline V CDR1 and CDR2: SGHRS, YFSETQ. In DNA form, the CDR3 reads TGCGCCAGCAGCTTGGGGGCGGGAGGAAGCGGTAACACCGGGGAGCTGTTTTTT. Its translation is CASSLGAGGSGNTGELFF.

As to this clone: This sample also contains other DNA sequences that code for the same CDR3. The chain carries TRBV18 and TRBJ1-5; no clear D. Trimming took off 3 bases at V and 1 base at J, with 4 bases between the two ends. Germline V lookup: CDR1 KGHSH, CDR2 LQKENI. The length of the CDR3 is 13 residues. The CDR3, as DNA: TGTGCCAGCTCACCCGAGAGCAATCAGCCCCAGCATTTT. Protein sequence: CASSPESNQPQHF.

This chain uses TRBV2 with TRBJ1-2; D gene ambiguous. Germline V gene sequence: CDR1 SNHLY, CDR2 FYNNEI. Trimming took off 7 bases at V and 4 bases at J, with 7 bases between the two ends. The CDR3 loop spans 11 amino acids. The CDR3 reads CASMLGYGYTF. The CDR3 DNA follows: TGTGCCAGCATGCTCGGCTATGGCTACACCTTC.

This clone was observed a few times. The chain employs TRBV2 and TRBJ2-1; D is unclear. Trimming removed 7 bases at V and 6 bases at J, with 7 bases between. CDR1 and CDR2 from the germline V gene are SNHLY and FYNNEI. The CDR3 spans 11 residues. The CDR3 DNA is TGTGCCAGCAAGGTGGGCAATGAGCAGTTCTTC. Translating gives CASKVGNEQFF.

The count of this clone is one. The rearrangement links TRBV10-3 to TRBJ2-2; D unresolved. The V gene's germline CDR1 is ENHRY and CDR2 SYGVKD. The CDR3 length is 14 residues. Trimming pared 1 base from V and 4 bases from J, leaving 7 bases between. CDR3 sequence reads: CAISELVSTGELFF. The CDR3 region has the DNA TGTGCCATCAGTGAGTTGGTCAGCACCGGGGAGCTGTTTTTT.